The 6 T cell receptor beta chains below all came from one sample that was sequenced in a study of PD-1 blockade in classical Hodgkin lymphoma. Every patient was affected by relapse after autologous stem cell transplantation, while exposure to brentuximab vedotin was not uniform. Profiling relied on immunoSEQ multiplex PCR, and the TCRdb table lists in-frame clones only, not all of them. The data hold approximately 14,000 clones, with more than 70% observed a single time. Sequenced here: peripheral blood mononuclear cells (PBMCs), sampled before the second cycle of nivolumab. The receptors derive from a human donor with classical Hodgkin lymphoma.

The chain carries TRBV19 and TRBJ2-7, with TRBD1 matching over 8 bases. Trimming at V came to 6 bases and at J to 0 bases, leaving 4 bases not matched to a gene. The CDR3 is 14 amino acids. Per the germline V gene, CDR1 is LNHDA and CDR2 is SQIVND (reference sequence). The CDR3 nucleotides read TGTGCCAGTAGGAGACAGGGGAGCTCCTACGAGCAGTACTTC. This translates into CASRRQGSSYEQYF.

The chain has TRBV18 and TRBJ1-1, with D unresolved. Trimming took 3 bases from V and 1 from J, leaving 18 bases between them. CDR3 length: 17 residues. CDR1 KGHSH and CDR2 LQKENI come from the germline V gene. The CDR3 coding sequence is TGTGCCAGCTCACCTACAAGACCCCGGCGGACGAACACTGAAGCTTTCTTT. Protein: CASSPTRPRRTNTEAFF. Full variable domain (outside the CDR3, taken from reference TRBV18 and TRBJ1-1): NAGVMQNPRHLVRRRGQEARLRCSPMKGHSHVYWYRQLPEEGLKFMVYLQKENIIDESGMPKERFSAEFPKEGPSILRIQQVVRGDSAAYFCASSPTRPRRTNTEAFFGQGTRLTVV.

The chain employs TRBV4-1 and TRBJ1-5, with D tentatively TRBD1 (5 bases). The CDR3 contains 13 residues. Deletions cut 2 bases from V and 4 bases from J, with 6 bases between. The germline gives CDR1 MGHRA, CDR2 YSYEKL. The CDR3: CASSQQGNQPQHF. DNA of the CDR3: TGCGCCAGCAGCCAACAGGGTAATCAGCCCCAGCATTTT.

The chain employs TRBV5-1 and TRBJ2-3; tentative D call: TRBD1 (5 bases). The V gene's germline CDR1 is SGHRS and CDR2 YFSETQ. Trimming shortened V by 0 bases and J by 1 base, and 9 bases separated the two germline ends. This CDR3 has 15 amino acids. The CDR3 here is CASSLGDRRTDTQYF. CDR3 bases: TGCGCCAGCAGCTTGGGTGACAGACGCACAGATACGCAGTATTTT.

The CDR3 DNA reads TGTGCCAGCTCCCGACGGATGGGACAGGGGGATTCACCCCTCCACTTT. Its protein product is CASSRRMGQGDSPLHF. J is TRBJ1-6 and V is TRBV7-9, with 11 bases fitting TRBD1. CDR1 is SEHNR, CDR2 FQNEAQ, per germline (reference sequence). V was pared by 8 bases and J by 8 bases, with 11 bases of the junction left unmatched. There are 16 residues in the CDR3.

The gene calls are TRBV13 and TRBJ2-7, with TRBD1 identical over 8 bases. CDR3 length: 14 amino acids. From germline, CDR1 is PRHDT and CDR2 FYEKMQ (reference sequence). The J segment lost 3 bases and the V segment lost 4 bases, leaving 5 bases of the junction unmatched. The CDR3 DNA is TGTGCCAGCAGCTCGACAGGGGAATACTACGAGCAGTACTTC. It specifies CASSSTGEYYEQYF.